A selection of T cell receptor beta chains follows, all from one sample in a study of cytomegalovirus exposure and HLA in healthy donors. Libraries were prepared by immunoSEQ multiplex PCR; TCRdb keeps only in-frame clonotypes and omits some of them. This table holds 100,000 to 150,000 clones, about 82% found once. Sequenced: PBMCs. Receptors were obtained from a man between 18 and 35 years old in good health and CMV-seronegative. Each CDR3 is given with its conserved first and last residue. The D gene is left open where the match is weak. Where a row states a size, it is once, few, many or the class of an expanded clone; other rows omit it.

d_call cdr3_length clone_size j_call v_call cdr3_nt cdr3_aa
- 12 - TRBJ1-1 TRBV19 TGTGCCAGTAGTATAGTTGAGGGTCTAGCTTTCTTT CASSIVEGLAFF
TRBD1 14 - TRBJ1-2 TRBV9 TGTGCCAGCAGCGTAGCGGACAGGAATGATGGCTACACCTTC CASSVADRNDGYTF
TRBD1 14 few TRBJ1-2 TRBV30 TGTGCCTGGGTCCCGGGACAGGGCTACTATGGCTACACCTTC CAWVPGQGYYGYTF
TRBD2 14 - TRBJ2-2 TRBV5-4 TGTGCCAGCAGCCGCCCGGGACTAGCCGGGGAGCTGTTTTTT CASSRPGLAGELFF
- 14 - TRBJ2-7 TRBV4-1 TGCGCCAGCAGCCCAGGTGGGCCAACCTACGAGCAGTACTTC CASSPGGPTYEQYF
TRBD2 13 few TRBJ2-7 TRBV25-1 TGTGCCAGCAGTGAAGGAGGACTAGCGGAGCAGTACTTC CASSEGGLAEQYF
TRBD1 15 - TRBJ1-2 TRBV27 TGTGCCAGCAGTCCGCGGGACAGGGTTAACTATGGCTACACCTTC CASSPRDRVNYGYTF
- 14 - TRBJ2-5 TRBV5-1 TGCGCCAGCAGCTTTGGGCAGGCCCAAGAGACCCAGTACTTC CASSFGQAQETQYF
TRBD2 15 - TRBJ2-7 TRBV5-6 TGTGCCAGCAGCTGGGGAGCGGGAGCCACTAGCGAGCAGTACTTC CASSWGAGATSEQYF
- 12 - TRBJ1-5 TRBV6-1 TGTGCCAGCAGTTTTCCATTTCAGCCCCAGCATTTT CASSFPFQPQHF
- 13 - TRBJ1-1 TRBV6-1 TGTGCCAGCAGTGAAGCGCGAGGGACACCTGCTTTCTTT CASSEARGTPAFF
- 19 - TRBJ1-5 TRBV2 TGTGCCAGCAGTGAAGCGCTTCGGGAGTTTCAGGGTTACGCTCAGCCCCAGCATTTT CASSEALREFQGYAQPQHF
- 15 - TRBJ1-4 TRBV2 TGTGCCAGCAGGAGGAGCGGTGCAACTAATGAAAAACTGTTTTTT CASRRSGATNEKLFF
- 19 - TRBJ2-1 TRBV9 TGTGCCAGCAGCGTACTTGGTGGATTAGGCGGGGGCCAGTACAATGAGCAGTTCTTC CASSVLGGLGGGQYNEQFF
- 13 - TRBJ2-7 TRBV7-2 TGTGCCAGCAGCATACCCGGGACCTACGAGCAGTACTTC CASSIPGTYEQYF
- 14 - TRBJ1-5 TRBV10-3 TGTGCCAACAGCGACGGGGTTAGCAATCAGCCCCAGCATTTT CANSDGVSNQPQHF
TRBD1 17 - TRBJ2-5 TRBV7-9 TGTGCCGGCACTACCTCCGGGACAGGACTCATCCAAGAGACCCAGTACTTC CAGTTSGTGLIQETQYF
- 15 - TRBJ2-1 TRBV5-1 TGCGCCAGCAGGTACGATGGGAGCTCCTACAATGAGCAGTTCTTC CASRYDGSSYNEQFF
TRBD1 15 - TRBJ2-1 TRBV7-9 TGTGCCAGCAGCTCCGGACAGGGGGCCGAGGGTGAGCAGTTCTTC CASSSGQGAEGEQFF
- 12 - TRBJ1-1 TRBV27 TGTGCCAGCACCTCACTCACGCGAGAAGCTTTCTTT CASTSLTREAFF
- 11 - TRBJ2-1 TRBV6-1 TGTGCCAGCAGTTACACCCCTGGGCAGTTCTTC CASSYTPGQFF
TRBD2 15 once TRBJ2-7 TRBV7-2 TGTGCCACCGATTGGGAGGGAGGGCTAAAGTGGGAGCAGTACTTC CATDWEGGLKWEQYF
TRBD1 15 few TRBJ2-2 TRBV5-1 TGCGCCAGCAGCTCGGGACAGGGGGCGTCGGGGGAGCTGTTTTTT CASSSGQGASGELFF
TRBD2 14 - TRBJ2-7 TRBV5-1 TGCGCCAGCAGCCCGCTTAGCGGGAGTTACGAGCAGTACTTC CASSPLSGSYEQYF
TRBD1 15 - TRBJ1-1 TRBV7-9 TGTGCCAGCAGCCCCAGGGACACAGGGGACACTGAAGCTTTCTTT CASSPRDTGDTEAFF
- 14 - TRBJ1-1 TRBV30 TGTGCCTGGTCAATGTTATCTATGAACACTGAAGCTTTCTTT CAWSMLSMNTEAFF
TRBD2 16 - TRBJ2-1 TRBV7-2 TGTGCCAGCAGCTTATTAGGCGGGAGGAACTACAATGAGCAGTTCTTC CASSLLGGRNYNEQFF
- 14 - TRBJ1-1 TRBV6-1 TGTGCCACTCGACAAGCCGGATTGAACACTGAAGCTTTCTTT CATRQAGLNTEAFF
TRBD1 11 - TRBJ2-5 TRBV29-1 TGCAGCGGGTGGACAGGGCAGACCCAGTACTTC CSGWTGQTQYF
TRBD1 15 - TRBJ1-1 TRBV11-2 TGTGCCAGCAGCCCCGGGACAGGGGGCTGGACTGAAGCTTTCTTT CASSPGTGGWTEAFF
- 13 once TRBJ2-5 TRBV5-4 TGTGCCAGCAGCCCCGGGTCGGAAGAGACCCAGTACTTC CASSPGSEETQYF
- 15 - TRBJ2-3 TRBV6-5 TGTGCCAGCAGTTACACTACTGGGGGCGCAGATACGCAGTATTTT CASSYTTGGADTQYF
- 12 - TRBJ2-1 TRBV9 TGTGCCAGCAGCGTAGCGGGGAATGAGCAGTTCTTC CASSVAGNEQFF
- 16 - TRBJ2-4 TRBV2 TGTGCCAGCAGTGCCCCAACCGGGACATTGAAGAACATTCAGTACTTC CASSAPTGTLKNIQYF
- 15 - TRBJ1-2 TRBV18 TGTGCCAGCTCACCACAGGGGCAGTGGACCTATGGCTACACCTTC CASSPQGQWTYGYTF
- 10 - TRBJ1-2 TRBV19 TGTGCCAGCAGGGGAAGAGGCTACACCTTC CASRGRGYTF
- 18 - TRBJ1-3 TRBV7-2 TGTGCCAGCAGCTTAGAAGTCAGGGGCCTTACAGGTGGAAACACCATATATTTT CASSLEVRGLTGGNTIYF
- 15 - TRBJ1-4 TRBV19 TGTGCCAGTAGTGTATCGACAGGCTCTAATGAAAAACTGTTTTTT CASSVSTGSNEKLFF
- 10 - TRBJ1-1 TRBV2 TGTGCCAGCAGTGGGCCTGAAGCTTTCTTT CASSGPEAFF
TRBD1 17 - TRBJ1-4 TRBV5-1 TGCGCCAGCAGCTTGAGTGGGACAGTTGCAGCTAATGAAAAACTGTTTTTT CASSLSGTVAANEKLFF
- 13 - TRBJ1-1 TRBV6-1 TGTGCCAGCAGTGAACAGGGGAACAGGGAAGCTTTCTTT CASSEQGNREAFF
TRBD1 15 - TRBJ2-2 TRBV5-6 TGTGCCAGCAGCTTGGCCGGGACAGGGGTCGGGGAGCTGTTTTTT CASSLAGTGVGELFF
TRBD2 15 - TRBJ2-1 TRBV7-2 TGTGCCAGCAGCGATAGCGGGGCCTCCTACAATGAGCAGTTCTTC CASSDSGASYNEQFF
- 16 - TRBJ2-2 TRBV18 TGTGCCAGCTCACCGACCGTGACAGTGAACACCGGGGAGCTGTTTTTT CASSPTVTVNTGELFF
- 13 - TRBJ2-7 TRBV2 TGTGCCAGCAGTGAAGCGCGGGCCTACGAGCAGTACTTC CASSEARAYEQYF
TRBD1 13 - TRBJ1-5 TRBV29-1 TGCAGCGTCTCGACAGGGTTGGAGCAGCCCCAGCATTTT CSVSTGLEQPQHF